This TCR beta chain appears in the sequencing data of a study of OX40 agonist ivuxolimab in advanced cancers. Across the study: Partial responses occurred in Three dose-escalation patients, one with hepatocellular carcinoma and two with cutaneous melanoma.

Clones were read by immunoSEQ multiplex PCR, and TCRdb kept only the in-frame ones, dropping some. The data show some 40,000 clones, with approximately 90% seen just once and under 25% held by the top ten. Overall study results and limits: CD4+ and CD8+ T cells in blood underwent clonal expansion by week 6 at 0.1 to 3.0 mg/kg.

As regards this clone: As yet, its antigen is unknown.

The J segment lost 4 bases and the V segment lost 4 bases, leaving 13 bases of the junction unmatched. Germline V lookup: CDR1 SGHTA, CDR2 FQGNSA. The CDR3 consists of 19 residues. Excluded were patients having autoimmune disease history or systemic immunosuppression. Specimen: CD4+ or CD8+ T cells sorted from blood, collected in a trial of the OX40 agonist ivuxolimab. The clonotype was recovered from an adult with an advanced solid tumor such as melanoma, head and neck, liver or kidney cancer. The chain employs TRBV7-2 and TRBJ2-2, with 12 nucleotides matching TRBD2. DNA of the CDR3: TGTGCCAGCAGCTCACTGGGACTAGCGGGCCCTGTAGGCACCGGGGAGCTGTTTTTT. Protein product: CASSSLGLAGPVGTGELFF.